The next 7 T cell receptor beta chains were all read from a single sample in a study of neoadjuvant nivolumab and ipilimumab in lung cancer. Sequenced by immunoSEQ multiplex PCR; TCRdb stores in-frame clones only, minus some. Of 8,500 to 10,000 clones in the sample, around 82% were seen once. Sequencing was performed on tumor tissue, taken after neoadjuvant nivolumab, alone or with ipilimumab, at or shortly before surgery. The receptors derive from an adult with non-small cell lung cancer.

The V and J genes are TRBV7-9 and TRBJ2-1; perhaps TRBD2 as D (6 bases). V lost 3 bases, J lost 10 bases, and 13 bases lay in between. The germline V gene encodes CDR1 SEHNR and CDR2 FQNEAQ (reference sequence). The CDR3 has 13 amino acids. The CDR3 sequence is CASSFRDGGEQFF. Here the CDR3 DNA reads TGTGCCAGCAGCTTTAGGGACGGGGGAGAGCAGTTCTTC.

The J gene is TRBJ1-4, the V gene TRBV6-1; 7 nucleotides match TRBD1. V lost 6 bases and J lost 8; bases outside the gene matches: 15. CDR3 size: 16 residues. Germline assignment: CDR1 MNHNS and CDR2 SASEGT. CDR3 bases: TGTGCCAGCAGGGAACAGAAAGGGGGCGCGTTGGAAAAACTGTTTTTT. Translation gives CASREQKGGALEKLFF.

This rearrangement joins TRBV15 to TRBJ1-5; D gene ambiguous. Germline V gene data show CDR1 as LNHNV and CDR2 as YYDKDF (reference sequence). V lost 3 bases and J lost 5, with 5 bases in between. This CDR3 has 12 residues. CDR3 in DNA: TGTGCCACCAGCAGGGTCGATCAGCCCCAGCATTTT. Translating it yields CATSRVDQPQHF.

The V gene is TRBV6-5, the J gene TRBJ1-4, with 7 bases matching TRBD1. This CDR3 is 15 amino acids long. The ends lost 0 bases at V and 4 bases at J; junction bases unmatched: 2. Germline values: CDR1 MNHEY, CDR2 SVGAGI. The CDR3 sequence: CASSYSRDSNEKLFF. The CDR3 bases are TGTGCCAGCAGTTACTCCCGGGACAGTAATGAAAAACTGTTTTTT.

This clone appeared a few times. The genes are TRBV2 and TRBJ1-2, with a tentative D call TRBD1 (6 bases). V was trimmed by 2 bases and J by 12 bases, leaving 10 bases between them. Germline V gene data show CDR1 as SNHLY and CDR2 as FYNNEI. The CDR3 is made up of 11 amino acids. CDR3 loop: CASSEPGVHTF. The DNA of the CDR3 is TGTGCCAGCAGTGAACCAGGGGTCCACACCTTC.

The chain combines TRBV5-1 with TRBJ2-2, with D perhaps matching TRBD2 (5 bases). Germline V CDR1 and CDR2: SGHRS, YFSETQ. This CDR3 is 12 amino acids long. The germline V and J ends were trimmed by 3 bases and 7 bases, with 7 bases remaining between them. DNA for the CDR3: TGCGCCAGCAGCTGGGGAGTCGGGGAGCTGTTTTTT. It yields the protein CASSWGVGELFF.

This clone was picked up one time. The CDR3 reads CASKFFDRDYEQYF. The CDR3 DNA sequence: TGTGCCAGCAAGTTCTTCGACAGGGACTACGAGCAGTACTTC. The gene calls are TRBV27 and TRBJ2-7, with TRBD1 identical over 7 bases. This CDR3 comprises 14 residues. Germline CDR1 reads MNHEY; CDR2 reads SMNVEV (reference sequence). V gave up 7 bases and J gave up 3 bases; unmatched junction bases: 9.